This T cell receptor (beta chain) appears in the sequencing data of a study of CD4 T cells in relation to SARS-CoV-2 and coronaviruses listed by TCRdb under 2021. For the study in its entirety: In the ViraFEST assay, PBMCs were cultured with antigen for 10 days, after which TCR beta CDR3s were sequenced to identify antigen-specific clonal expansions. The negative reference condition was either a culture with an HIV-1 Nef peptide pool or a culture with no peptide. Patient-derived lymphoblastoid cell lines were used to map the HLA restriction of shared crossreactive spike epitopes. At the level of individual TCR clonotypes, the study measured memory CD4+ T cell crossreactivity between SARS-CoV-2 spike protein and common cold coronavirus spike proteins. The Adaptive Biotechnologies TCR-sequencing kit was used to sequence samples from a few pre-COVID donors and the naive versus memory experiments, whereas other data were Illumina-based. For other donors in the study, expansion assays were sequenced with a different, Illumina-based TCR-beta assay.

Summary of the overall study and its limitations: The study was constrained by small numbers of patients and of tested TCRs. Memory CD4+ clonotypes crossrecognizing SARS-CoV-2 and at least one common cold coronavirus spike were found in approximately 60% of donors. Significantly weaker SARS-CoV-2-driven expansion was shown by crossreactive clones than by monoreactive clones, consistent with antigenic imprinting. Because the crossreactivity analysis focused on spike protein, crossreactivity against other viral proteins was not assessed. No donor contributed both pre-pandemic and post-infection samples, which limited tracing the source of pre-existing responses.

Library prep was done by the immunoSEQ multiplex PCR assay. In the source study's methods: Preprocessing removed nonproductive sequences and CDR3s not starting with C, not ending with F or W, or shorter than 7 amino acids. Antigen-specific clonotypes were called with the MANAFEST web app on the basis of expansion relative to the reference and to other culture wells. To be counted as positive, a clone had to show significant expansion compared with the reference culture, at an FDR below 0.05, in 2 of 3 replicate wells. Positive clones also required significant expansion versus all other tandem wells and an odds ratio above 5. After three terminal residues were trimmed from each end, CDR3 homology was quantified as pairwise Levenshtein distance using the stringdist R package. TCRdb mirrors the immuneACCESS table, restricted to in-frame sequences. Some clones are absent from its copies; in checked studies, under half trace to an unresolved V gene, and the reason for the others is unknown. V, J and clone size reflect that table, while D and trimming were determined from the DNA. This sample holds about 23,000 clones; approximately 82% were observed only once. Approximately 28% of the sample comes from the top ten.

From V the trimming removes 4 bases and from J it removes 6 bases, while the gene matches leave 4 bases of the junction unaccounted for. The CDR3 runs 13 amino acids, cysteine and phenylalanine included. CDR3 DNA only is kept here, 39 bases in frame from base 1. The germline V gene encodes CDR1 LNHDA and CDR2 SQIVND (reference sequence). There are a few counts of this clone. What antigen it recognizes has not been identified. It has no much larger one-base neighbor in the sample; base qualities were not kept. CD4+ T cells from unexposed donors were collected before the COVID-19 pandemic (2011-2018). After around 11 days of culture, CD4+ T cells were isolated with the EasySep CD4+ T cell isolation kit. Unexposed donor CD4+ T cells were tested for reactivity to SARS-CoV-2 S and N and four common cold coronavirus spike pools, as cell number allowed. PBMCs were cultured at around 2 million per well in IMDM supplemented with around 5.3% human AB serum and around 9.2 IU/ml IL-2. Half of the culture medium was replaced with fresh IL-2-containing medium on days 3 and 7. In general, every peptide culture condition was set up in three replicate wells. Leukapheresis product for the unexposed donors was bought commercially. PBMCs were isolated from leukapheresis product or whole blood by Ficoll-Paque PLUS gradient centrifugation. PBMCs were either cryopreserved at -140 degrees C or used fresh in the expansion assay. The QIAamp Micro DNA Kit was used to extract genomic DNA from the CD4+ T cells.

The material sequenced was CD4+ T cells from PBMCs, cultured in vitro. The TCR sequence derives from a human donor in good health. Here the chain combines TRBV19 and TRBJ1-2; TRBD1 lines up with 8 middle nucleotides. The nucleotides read TGTGCCAGTAGTAGCAGGGGGCGCCATGGCTACACCTTC. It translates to CASSSRGRHGYTF.